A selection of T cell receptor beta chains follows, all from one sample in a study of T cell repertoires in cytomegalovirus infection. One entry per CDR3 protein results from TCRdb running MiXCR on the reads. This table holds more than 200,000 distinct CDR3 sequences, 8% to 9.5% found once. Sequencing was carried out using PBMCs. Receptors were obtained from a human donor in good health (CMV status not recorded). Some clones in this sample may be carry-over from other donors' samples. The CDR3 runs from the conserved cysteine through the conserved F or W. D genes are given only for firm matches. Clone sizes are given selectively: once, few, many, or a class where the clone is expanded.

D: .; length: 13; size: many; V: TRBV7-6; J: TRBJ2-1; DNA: TGTGCCAGCAGCGCCAGACTTAACAATGAGCAGTTCTTC; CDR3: CASSARLNNEQFF
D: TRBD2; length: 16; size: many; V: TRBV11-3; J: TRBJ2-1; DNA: TGTGCCAGCAGCGCCCCGGGACTAGCAGCCAGGAATGAGCAGTTCTTC; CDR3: CASSAPGLAARNEQFF
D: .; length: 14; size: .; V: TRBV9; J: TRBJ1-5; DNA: TGTGCCAGCAGCGTCGGGGGGGGGGGACAGCCCCAGCATTTT; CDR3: CASSVGGGGQPQHF
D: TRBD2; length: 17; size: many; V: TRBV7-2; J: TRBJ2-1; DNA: TGTGCCAGCAGCTTAGGGACCTTAGCGGGAGCCTACAATGAGCAGTTCTTC; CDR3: CASSLGTLAGAYNEQFF
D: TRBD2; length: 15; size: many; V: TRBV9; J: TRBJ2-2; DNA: TGTGCCAGCAGCGTAACGGGGGGGCCGACCGGGGAGCTGTTTTTT; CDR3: CASSVTGGPTGELFF
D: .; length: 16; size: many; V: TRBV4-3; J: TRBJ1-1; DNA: TGCGCCAGCAGCCAAGATCCGCAGGGGAGCGGCACTGAAGCTTTCTTT; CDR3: CASSQDPQGSGTEAFF
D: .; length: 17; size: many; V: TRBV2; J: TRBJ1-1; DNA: TGTGCCAGCAGCCCAAGGGCTCAGGGCTTACGAAACACTGAAGCTTTCTTT; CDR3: CASSPRAQGLRNTEAFF
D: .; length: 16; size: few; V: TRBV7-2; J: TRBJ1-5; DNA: TGTGCCAGCAGCTTAGTCCCCGTAACCGCAGTAGGGCCCCAGCATTTT; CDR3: CASSLVPVTAVGPQHF
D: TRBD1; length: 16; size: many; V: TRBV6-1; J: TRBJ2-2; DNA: TGTGCCAGCAGTTTAGGACAGGGGCCCAACACCGGGGAGCTGTTTTTT; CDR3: CASSLGQGPNTGELFF
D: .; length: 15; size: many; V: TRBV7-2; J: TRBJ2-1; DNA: TGTGCCAGCATCACAAGCCCATCCTCCTACAATGAGCAGTTCTTC; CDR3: CASITSPSSYNEQFF
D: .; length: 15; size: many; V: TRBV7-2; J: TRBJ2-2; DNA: TGTGCCAGCAGCAGCAGCAGACGGAACACCGGGGAGCTGTTTTTT; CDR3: CASSSSRRNTGELFF
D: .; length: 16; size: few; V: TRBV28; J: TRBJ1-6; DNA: TGTGCCAGCTCAGCCAGGGTTGGGATCCTGAATTCACCCCTCCACTTT; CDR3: CASSARVGILNSPLHF
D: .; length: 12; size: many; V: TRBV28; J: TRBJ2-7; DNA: TGTGCCAGCAGCACCCCCCCAGGAGAGCAGTACTTC; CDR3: CASSTPPGEQYF
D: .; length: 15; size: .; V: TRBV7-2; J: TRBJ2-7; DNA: TGTGCCAGCAGCCTCCGGGACCTTAGCTCCTACGAGCAGTACTTC; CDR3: CASSLRDLSSYEQYF
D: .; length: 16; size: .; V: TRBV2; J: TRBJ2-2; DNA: TGTGCCAGCAGTGTACAGGCGGGAATGAACACCGGGGAGCTGTTTTTT; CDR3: CASSVQAGMNTGELFF
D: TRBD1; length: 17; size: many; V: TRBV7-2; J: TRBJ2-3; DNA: TGTGCCAGCGCGGTGACAGGAACAGGGGGCTCCACAGATACGCAGTATTTT; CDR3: CASAVTGTGGSTDTQYF
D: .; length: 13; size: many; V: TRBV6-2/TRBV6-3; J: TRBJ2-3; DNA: TGTGCCAGCAATGGCAGTCCAAAAGATACGCAGTATTTT; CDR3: CASNGSPKDTQYF
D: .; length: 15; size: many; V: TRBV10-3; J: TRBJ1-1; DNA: TGTGCCATCAGCGCACTAGGACGGTCGAACACTGAAGCTTTCTTT; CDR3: CAISALGRSNTEAFF
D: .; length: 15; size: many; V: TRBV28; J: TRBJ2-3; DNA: TGTGCCAGCAGTGGGTGGGCAACGGCCCCAGATACGCAGTATTTT; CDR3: CASSGWATAPDTQYF
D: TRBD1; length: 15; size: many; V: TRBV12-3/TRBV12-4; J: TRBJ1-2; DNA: TGTGCCAGCAGTCCTGTCGACAGGGGAAACTATGGCTACACCTTC; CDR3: CASSPVDRGNYGYTF
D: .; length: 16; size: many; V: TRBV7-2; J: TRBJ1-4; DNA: TGTGCCAGCAGCTTAGCGGGTTTCGAGGCTAATGAAAAACTGTTTTTT; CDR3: CASSLAGFEANEKLFF
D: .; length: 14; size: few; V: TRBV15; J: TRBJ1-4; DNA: TGTGCCACCAGCCGGAGGGGGGGCGATGAAAAACTGTTTTTT; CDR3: CATSRRGGDEKLFF
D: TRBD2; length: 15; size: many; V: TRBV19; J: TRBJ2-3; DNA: TGTGCCAGTATCGGGACTAGCAGGAGCACAGATACGCAGTATTTT; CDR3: CASIGTSRSTDTQYF
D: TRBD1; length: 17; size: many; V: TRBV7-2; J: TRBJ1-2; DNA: TGTGCCAGCAGCTCTCTACCAACTCCAGACAGGGGGGATGGCTACACCTTC; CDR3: CASSSLPTPDRGDGYTF
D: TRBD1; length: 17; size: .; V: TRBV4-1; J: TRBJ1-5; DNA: TGTGCCAGCAGCCAAGAGGGGACAGGGGGCTATAATCAGCCCCAGCATTTT; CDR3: CASSQEGTGGYNQPQHF
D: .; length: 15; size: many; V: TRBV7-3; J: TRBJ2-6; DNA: TGTGCCAGCAGCTCGGACCTGGCCGGGGCCAACGTCCTGACTTTC; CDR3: CASSSDLAGANVLTF
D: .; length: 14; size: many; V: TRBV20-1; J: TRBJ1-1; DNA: TGCAGTGCTAGAGAGGGACACCTGAACACTGAAGCTTTCTTT; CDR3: CSAREGHLNTEAFF
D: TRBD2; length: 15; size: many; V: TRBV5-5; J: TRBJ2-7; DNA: TGTGCCAGCAGCTTGGCGCTAGCGGGAGTACGGGAGCAGTACTTC; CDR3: CASSLALAGVREQYF
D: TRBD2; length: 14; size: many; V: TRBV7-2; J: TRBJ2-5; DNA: TGTGCCAGCAGTTTGGGACTAGCGGAAGAGACCCAGTACTTC; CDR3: CASSLGLAEETQYF
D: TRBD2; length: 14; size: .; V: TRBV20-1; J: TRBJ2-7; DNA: TGCAGTGCAAATCCGGGCGGGAGCTCCTACGAGCAGTACTTC; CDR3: CSANPGGSSYEQYF
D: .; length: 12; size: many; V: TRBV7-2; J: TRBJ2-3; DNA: TGTGCCAGCAGCTTAACTATAGATACGCAGTATTTT; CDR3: CASSLTIDTQYF
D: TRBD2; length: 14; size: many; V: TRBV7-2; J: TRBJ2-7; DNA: TGTGCCAGCAGGCCGGGACTAGCGGGAAGCGAGCAGTACTTC; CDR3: CASRPGLAGSEQYF
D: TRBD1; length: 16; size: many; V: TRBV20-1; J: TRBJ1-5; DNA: TGCAGTGCTAGTGACAGGGGGCGGCCGAGCAATCAGCCCCAGCATTTT; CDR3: CSASDRGRPSNQPQHF
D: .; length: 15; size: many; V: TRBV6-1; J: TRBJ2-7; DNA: TGTGCCAGCAATAAGCCGGGATTAAACCTCTACGAGCAGTACTTC; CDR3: CASNKPGLNLYEQYF
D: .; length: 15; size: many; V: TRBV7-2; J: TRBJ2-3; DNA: TGTGCCAGCAGCTTAGATGGTGCCCCCACAGATACGCAGTATTTT; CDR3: CASSLDGAPTDTQYF
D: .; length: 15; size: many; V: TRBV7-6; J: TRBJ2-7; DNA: TGTGCCAGCAGCTTATACCCGGACGCCTCCTACGAGCAGTACTTC; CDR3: CASSLYPDASYEQYF
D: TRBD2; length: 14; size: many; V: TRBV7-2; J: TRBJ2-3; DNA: TGTGCCAGCAGCCCTACTAGCGATTGGGATACGCAGTATTTT; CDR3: CASSPTSDWDTQYF
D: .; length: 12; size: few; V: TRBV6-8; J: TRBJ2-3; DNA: TGTGCCAGCAGTTCCCCCACAGATACGCAGTATTTT; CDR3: CASSSPTDTQYF
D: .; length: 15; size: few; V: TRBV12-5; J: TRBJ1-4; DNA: TGTGCTAGTGGTTGGGGTAGCACAACTAATGAAAAACTGTTTTTT; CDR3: CASGWGSTTNEKLFF
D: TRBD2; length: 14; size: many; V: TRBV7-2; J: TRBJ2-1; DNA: TGTGCCAGCAGCTTACAGCGGGGGTACAATGAGCAGTTCTTC; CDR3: CASSLQRGYNEQFF
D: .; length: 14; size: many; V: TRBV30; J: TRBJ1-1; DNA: TGTGCCTGGAGCGAGGGGTTGATGAACACTGAAGCTTTCTTT; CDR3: CAWSEGLMNTEAFF
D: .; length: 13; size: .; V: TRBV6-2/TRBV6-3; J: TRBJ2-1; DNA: TGTGCCAGCAGTAACCTAGAGTACAATGAGCAGTTCTTC; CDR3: CASSNLEYNEQFF
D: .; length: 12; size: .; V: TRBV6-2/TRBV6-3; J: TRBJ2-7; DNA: TGTGCCAGCAGGGAGGGCCTTTACGAGCAGTACTTC; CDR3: CASREGLYEQYF
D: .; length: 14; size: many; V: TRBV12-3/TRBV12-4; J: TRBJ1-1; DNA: TGTGCCAGCAGTTTCCCCGGGACACGGTTAAAGGCTTTCTTT; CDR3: CASSFPGTRLKAFF
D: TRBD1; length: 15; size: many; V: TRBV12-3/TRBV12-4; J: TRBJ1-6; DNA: TGTGCCAGCAGTTTTCACGGGACAGGGGTTTCACCCCTCCACTTT; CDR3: CASSFHGTGVSPLHF
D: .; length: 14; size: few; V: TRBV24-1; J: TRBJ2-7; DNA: TGTGCCACCACCCCCCCCGGGACGACCCACGAGCAGTACTTC; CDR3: CATTPPGTTHEQYF
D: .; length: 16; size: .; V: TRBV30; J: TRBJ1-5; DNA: TGTGCCTGGAGTGGACGTCACAGGGAGTCCAATCAGCCCCAGCATTTT; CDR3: CAWSGRHRESNQPQHF